This TCR beta chain was sequenced for a study of tumor T cells in aggressive B-cell lymphoma. The CDR3 loop spans 14 amino acids. CDR1 is SGDLS and CDR2 is YYNGEE in the germline V gene. V was shortened by 2 bases and J by 3 bases, with 8 bases between the two germline ends. Sequencing used immunoSEQ multiplex PCR; TCRdb keeps in-frame clones, though not all of them. The sample carries approximately 9,900 clones, 75% to 85% recorded once. This clone was seen a single time. The V gene is TRBV9, the J gene TRBJ2-2; perhaps TRBD1 as D (6 bases). Sequences were obtained from tumor tissue. This TCR came from an adult with diffuse large B cell lymphoma. Written as DNA, the CDR3 is TGTGCCAGCAGCGTGGACAGATACACCGGGGAGCTGTTTTTT. Protein: CASSVDRYTGELFF.